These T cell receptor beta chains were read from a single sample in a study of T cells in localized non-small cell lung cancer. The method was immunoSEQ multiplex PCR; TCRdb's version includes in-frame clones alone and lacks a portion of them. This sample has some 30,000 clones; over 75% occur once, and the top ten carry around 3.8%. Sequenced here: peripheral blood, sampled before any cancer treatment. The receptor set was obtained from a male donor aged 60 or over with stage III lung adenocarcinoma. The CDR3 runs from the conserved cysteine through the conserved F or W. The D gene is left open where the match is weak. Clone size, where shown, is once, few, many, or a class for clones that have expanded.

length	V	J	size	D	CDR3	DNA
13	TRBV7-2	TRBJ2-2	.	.	CASGAQGKGELFF	TGTGCCAGCGGGGCTCAGGGGAAGGGGGAGCTGTTTTTT
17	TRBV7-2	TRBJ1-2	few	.	CASSLVNILDNGRGYTF	TGTGCCAGCAGCTTAGTAAATATCCTGGACAACGGACGTGGCTACACCTTC
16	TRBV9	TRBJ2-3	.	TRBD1	CASSPRTGATPDTQYF	TGTGCCAGCAGCCCACGGACAGGGGCAACCCCAGATACGCAGTATTTT
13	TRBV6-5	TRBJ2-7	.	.	CASSYWGGYEQYF	TGTGCCAGCAGTTATTGGGGCGGGTACGAGCAGTACTTC
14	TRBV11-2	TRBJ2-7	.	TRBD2	CASSLVAGAYEQYF	TGTGCCAGCAGCTTAGTAGCGGGTGCCTACGAGCAGTACTTC
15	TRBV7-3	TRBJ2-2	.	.	CASSLTSANTGELFF	TGTGCCAGCAGCTTAACCAGCGCGAACACCGGGGAGCTGTTTTTT
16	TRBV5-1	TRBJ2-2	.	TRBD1	CASSLGQAAGTGELFF	TGCGCCAGCAGCCTCGGACAGGCGGCGGGCACCGGGGAGCTGTTTTTT
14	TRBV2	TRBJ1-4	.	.	CAGTSSREGEKLFF	TGTGCCGGAACCTCCTCTAGAGAAGGGGAAAAACTGTTTTTT
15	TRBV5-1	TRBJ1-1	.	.	CASSIGPDLDTEAFF	TGCGCCAGCAGCATAGGACCGGACTTGGACACTGAAGCTTTCTTT
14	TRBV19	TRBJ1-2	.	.	CASKRRGGRGGYTF	TGTGCCAGTAAAAGGCGCGGGGGGCGAGGAGGCTACACCTTC
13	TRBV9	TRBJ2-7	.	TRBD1	CASSAGTAYEQYF	TGTGCCAGCAGCGCCGGGACAGCCTACGAGCAGTACTTC
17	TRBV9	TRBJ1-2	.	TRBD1	CASSAGQGGPLDYGYTF	TGTGCCAGCAGCGCGGGACAGGGAGGGCCTTTAGACTATGGCTACACCTTC
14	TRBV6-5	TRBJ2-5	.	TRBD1	CASSRSGTGQTQYF	TGTGCCAGCAGTAGGTCCGGGACAGGGCAGACCCAGTACTTC
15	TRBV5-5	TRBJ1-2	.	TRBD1	CASSYSGTANYGYTF	TGTGCCAGCAGCTACTCCGGGACAGCGAACTATGGCTACACCTTC
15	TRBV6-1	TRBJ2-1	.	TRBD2	CASSTKYAGGSEQFF	TGTGCCAGCAGTACGAAGTACGCGGGAGGAAGTGAGCAGTTCTTC
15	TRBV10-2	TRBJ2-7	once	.	CASSEPTGVLSEQYF	TGCGCCAGCAGTGAGCCGACAGGCGTACTGAGCGAGCAGTACTTC
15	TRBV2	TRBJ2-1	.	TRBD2	CASRPPGLAEGEQFF	TGTGCCAGCAGGCCCCCGGGACTAGCGGAGGGTGAGCAGTTCTTC
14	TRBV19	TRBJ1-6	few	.	CASSTLPRDSPLHF	TGTGCCAGTAGTACGCTTCCCAGAGATTCACCCCTCCACTTT
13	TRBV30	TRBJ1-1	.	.	CAWINLGNTEAFF	TGTGCCTGGATTAACCTTGGGAACACTGAAGCTTTCTTT
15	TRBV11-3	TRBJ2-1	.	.	CASSLEADSYNEQFF	TGTGCCAGCAGCTTAGAAGCGGACAGTTACAATGAGCAGTTCTTC
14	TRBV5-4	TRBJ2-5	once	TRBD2	CASSFHSGKETQYF	TGTGCCAGCAGCTTCCATAGCGGGAAAGAGACCCAGTACTTC
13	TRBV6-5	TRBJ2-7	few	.	CASSYAGTYEQYF	TGTGCCAGCAGTTACGCTGGAACCTACGAGCAGTACTTC
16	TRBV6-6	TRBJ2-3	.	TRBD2	CASSYSLSGGMDTQYF	TGTGCCAGCAGTTACTCTCTTTCGGGGGGGATGGATACGCAGTATTTT
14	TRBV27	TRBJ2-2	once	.	CASSRSAYTGELFF	TGTGCCAGCAGTCGGTCGGCATACACCGGGGAGCTGTTTTTT